The 2 T cell receptor beta chains below come from one sample, sequenced in a study of neurological immune-mediated disorders. TCRdb reprocessed the 5' RACE reads with MiXCR, giving one entry per CDR3 protein. The table has under 90,000 distinct CDR3 sequences, approximately 3.5% seen once. Sequencing was performed on PBMCs. These TCRs come from a woman aged 45 to 65 with multiple sclerosis.

This clonotype was observed a handful of times. The V gene is TRBV29-1, the J gene TRBJ2-3, with 8 positions matching TRBD1. With 0 bases clipped from V and 1 base from J, the junction kept 6 bases outside the gene matches. Per the germline V gene, CDR1 is SQVTM and CDR2 is ANQGSEA. The CDR3 extends over 16 amino acids. The CDR3 sequence is CSVEDSRGLGTDTQYF. The CDR3 nucleotides are TGCAGCGTTGAAGATAGCAGGGGGCTGGGCACAGATACGCAGTATTTT.

This clonotype was seen ten or more times. The V and J genes are TRBV7-2 and TRBJ2-3, with D possibly TRBD2 on 7 matching bases. V lost 5 bases to trimming and J lost 6 bases, with 24 bases between them. CDR3 length: 17 amino acids. CDR1 SGHTA and CDR2 FQGNSA come from the germline V gene. The CDR3 DNA follows: TGTGCCAGCAGCGTTCAGGCAGGGGCCCGGGGGGTGGATACGCAGTATTTT. Translated: CASSVQAGARGVDTQYF.